What follows describes a single T cell receptor beta chain. What it binds is unknown. Produced via immunoSEQ multiplex PCR; TCRdb's table is partial and in-frame only. The sample includes about 85,000 clones, 88% of them seen just once. The source of the sample is a study of T cell responses to AZD1222 COVID-19 vaccine. General observations from the study: Donors were mostly white British, more females; clonal diversity possibly underestimated. Spike was spanned by vaccine-associated CD4 TCRs, which were dominant at 160-218 and 743-854.

The source is an adult in good health. The sample consisted of peripheral blood, taken on day 0 of AZD1222 vaccination.

The CDR3 DNA sequence: TGTGCCAGCAGCCCCCTTAGCGGGAGCGCCCACAATGAGCAGTTCTTC. This sequence encodes CASSPLSGSAHNEQFF. V gene TRBV7-9 combines with J gene TRBJ2-1; 9 bases agree with TRBD2. There are 16 residues in the CDR3. Germline V gene data show CDR1 as SEHNR and CDR2 as FQNEAQ (reference sequence). V lost 5 bases to trimming and J lost 5 bases; unmatched junction nucleotides: 10.